This is a list of T cell receptor beta chains from one sample in a study of T cell repertoires in cytomegalovirus infection. TCRdb re-derived calls from the reads in MiXCR, one entry per CDR3 protein. The table includes 250,000 to 300,000 distinct CDR3 sequences, 22% detected once. For these TCRs, the target antigens are not known. This specimen was cultured PBMCs, taken from culture after CMV antigen stimulation. All receptors derive from a human donor in good health (CMV status not recorded). Some clones in this sample may be carry-over from other donors' samples. The CDR3 runs from the conserved cysteine through the conserved F or W. D genes are given only for firm matches. Expanded clones get a size class; other rows say once, few or many, or leave the size out.

j_gene,d_gene,v_gene,abundance,CDR3aa,CDR3nt
TRBJ2-3,TRBD2,TRBV18,-,CASSLFVPISGSHLRLTDTQYF,TGTGCCAGCTCACTGTTCGTCCCGATTAGCGGGAGCCACTTGAGGCTCACAGATACGCAGTATTTT
TRBJ2-1,-,TRBV28,few,CASSLRGGFAYNEQFF,TGTGCCAGCAGTTTACGAGGGGGTTTCGCCTACAATGAGCAGTTCTTC
TRBJ2-1,TRBD2,TRBV6-5,many,CASSYSGSREGHNEQFF,TGTGCCAGCAGTTACTCGGGGTCACGGGAGGGACACAATGAGCAGTTCTTC
TRBJ2-3,-,TRBV7-3,few,CASSPVGREPDTQYF,TGTGCCAGCAGCCCGGTCGGCAGGGAACCAGATACGCAGTATTTT
TRBJ2-2,TRBD1,TRBV15,-,CATSRDLGQAHGELFF,TGTGCCACCAGCAGAGATCTTGGACAGGCCCACGGGGAGCTGTTTTTT
TRBJ2-3,-,TRBV10-3,many,CAISESAEGGTDTQYF,TGTGCCATCAGTGAGTCTGCGGAGGGGGGGACAGATACGCAGTATTTT
TRBJ1-2,-,TRBV4-1,-,CASSPVRRGASNYGYTF,TGCGCCAGCAGCCCCGTGCGCAGGGGCGCCTCTAACTATGGCTACACCTTC
TRBJ1-2,-,TRBV7-9,-,CASSLGQYNYGYTF,TGTGCCAGCAGCTTAGGGCAGTATAACTATGGCTACACCTTC
TRBJ1-1,-,TRBV7-9,few,CASSLVPRDGAFF,TGTGCCAGCAGCTTAGTCCCAAGGGATGGGGCTTTCTTT
TRBJ1-5,-,TRBV24-1,-,CATSDDSNQPQHF,TGTGCCACCTCGGACGATAGCAATCAGCCCCAGCATTTT